This TCR beta chain was recorded in a study of lymphopenia after photon versus proton radiotherapy. Study observations and caveats: In patients who died, overall survival fell as post-nadir TCR diversity dropped more. Post-nadir diversity loss with photons came from oligoclonal expansion, particularly CD8+ Temra cells. Only patients who died were analyzed for survival; proton advantage is unproven. Relative stability marked proton patients; photon patients lost diversity and naive cells.

This clone was seen once. The antigen remains unidentified. The table came from immunoSEQ multiplex PCR; TCRdb's copy has only in-frame clones and leaves some out. The table lists tens of thousands of clones, 92% of them singletons. Trimming left V 3 bases short and J 5 bases short, with 14 bases between. The CDR3 spans 14 residues. Germline CDR1 and CDR2: SGHRS and YFSETQ. The TCR sequence derives from an older woman with pancreatic cancer. Some clones in this sample may be carry-over from other donors' samples. Source: peripheral blood, taken from a patient treated with proton-based radiotherapy. This chain joins TRBV5-1 and TRBJ2-5; D may be TRBD1 (5 bases). CDR3 sequence reads: CASSSLRGGETQYF. The CDR3 DNA is TGCGCCAGCAGCTCCTTAAGGGGTGGCGAGACCCAGTACTTC.